This TCR beta chain was captured in a study of Graves' ophthalmopathy and Graves' hyperthyroidism (dated by TCRdb to between 2018 and 2020). Study-wide context: Hyperthyroidism was defined as stable when no progression to ophthalmopathy occurred within 18 months of follow-up. In roughly 6 hyperthyroidism patients, the T-cell repertoires found in thyroid tissue were compared with those found in blood. Once sampling was done, hyperthyroidism patients were given methimazole at a starting dose of 30 mg daily, while ophthalmopathy patients were given high-dose intravenous methylprednisolone. In total, some 130 blood samples were TCR-sequenced: 43 ophthalmopathy, some 75 hyperthyroidism and around 17 hyperthyroidism-to-ophthalmopathy patients. The study used signatures of the TCR beta repertoire to tell Graves' ophthalmopathy apart from Graves' hyperthyroidism and to predict which patients would progress to ophthalmopathy. To explore V-J signatures distinguishing ophthalmopathy from hyperthyroidism, a discovery set of 100 patients (43 ophthalmopathy, roughly 55 stable hyperthyroidism) was enrolled. An independent validation cohort was composed of 18 hyperthyroidism patients and about 16 patients who later progressed from hyperthyroidism to ophthalmopathy.

For repertoire sequencing, TCR beta CDR3 regions were amplified from RNA transcripts. A first-round RT-PCR used HTBI primers with the Qiagen OneStep RT-PCR kit, followed by a second-round multiplex PCR, size selection and purification. The libraries underwent paired-end sequencing with 100 bp reads on an Illumina HiSeq2000. Per the authors' processing: SOAPnuke was used for read processing, and reads with adapters, uncalled bases, a mean Phred below 15, or no exact constant-primer or identifier match were discarded. High-quality paired reads were merged with COPE v1.2.5. Each unique nucleotide sequence was treated as a clonotype, and MiTCR v1.1 was used to align the clonotypes to the IMGT TRB V, D and J references. Only V-J combinations with frequency above 0.0001 were analysed, covering around 99% of repertoires. A TCR clonal expansion and chaos score per V-J combination was defined as the ratio of F50 clonal expansion to chaos observed in the TCRdist matrix. Welch's t-statistics and random forest were used to narrow the features down to around 13 V-J combinations, which were then fed into a naive Bayes classifier. The similarity between thyroid and blood repertoires was quantified using the Morisita-Horn index. The raw public data were reprocessed by TCRdb itself: fastp quality trimming at Q25, MiXCR clonotype calling, in-frame beta chains only. CDR3 protein sequences are deduplicated, and each keeps its most common genes and DNA. The V and J calls were not made by the authors but by TCRdb's processing. This sample is represented by approximately 1.2 million distinct CDR3 sequences; about 35% of them were singletons. The top ten constitute approximately 12% of the sample.

The hyperthyroidism patients were 18 to 65 years old and newly diagnosed, with a disease duration of less than 2 months. Patients with other autoimmune diseases, uncontrolled infections, pregnancy or lactation were excluded. Diagnosis was based on clinical symptoms, serum thyroxine, TRAb, thyroid ultrasound and orbital computed tomography. Total RNA was extracted using Trizol reagent, and RNA quality was checked on an Agilent 2100 Bioanalyzer. General study outcomes and caveats: In validation, the model predicted ophthalmopathy progression with about 70% sensitivity and approximately 75% specificity; some 13 predicted patients were CT-confirmed with GO in a median of approximately six months. No statistical method was used to predetermine the sample size, and group allocation was not hidden from the investigators. Most expanded thyroid clonotypes with frequency above 0.001 were also detected in blood, suggesting blood repertoires may reflect the thyroid immune response. In cross-validation, the 13-signature model distinguished ophthalmopathy from stable hyperthyroidism with nearly 90% sensitivity and approximately 81% specificity, and in the test set the corresponding values were about 80% and 75%.

Concerning this clonotype itself: Its antigen remains unidentified. No much larger clonotype is one base removed from it; base qualities were not supplied.

The clonotype was recovered from an adult man with Graves' hyperthyroidism. Sequenced sample: peripheral blood or thyroid tissue (not recorded which).

The bases read TGTGCCAGCAGCTTCACAGGGAGTAACTATGGCTACACCTTC. Its translation is CASSFTGSNYGYTF. The V gene is TRBV7-9 and the J gene is TRBJ1-2; matching of 6 bases hints at TRBD1 as the D gene. A distance of 9 bases separates the germline ends of V and J, which lose 3 bases and 1 base respectively. The germline V gene encodes CDR1 SEHNR and CDR2 FQNEAQ (reference sequence). From the cysteine through the phenylalanine, the CDR3 covers 14 amino acids. Of the read, only the CDR3 DNA is kept; its 42 bases are in frame from base 1.